Listed below are T cell receptor beta chains from one sample, sequenced in a study of blood T cells in healthy people across ages. TCRdb re-derived calls from the 5' RACE reads in MiXCR, one entry per CDR3 protein. Among about 380,000 distinct CDR3 sequences listed, more than 45% were seen once. The sample consisted of blood. Source of these receptors: a man aged 55 to 70 in good health. Both conserved end residues are trimmed from each CDR3.

>TRBV5-1|TRBJ2-7
ASSPGRIWEQY
>TRBV29-1|TRBJ2-7
SARGARSSYEQY
>TRBV4-2|TRBJ2-7
ASSQEGTEQY
>TRBV3-1|TRBJ2-5
ASSQGRGGLSEQY
>TRBV6-6|TRBJ2-7
ASRPSSYEQY
>TRBV7-2|TRBJ2-1
ASSLGGRGRNEQF
>TRBV4-3|TRBJ1-4
ASSQGQGRGSGEKLF
>TRBV7-9|TRBJ2-7
ATGQDLYEQY
>TRBV11-2|TRBJ2-5
ASSSEAARETQY
>TRBV28|TRBJ2-1
ASSSPGRRVYNEQF
>TRBV27|.
ASSLRSGLAYEQY
>TRBV28|TRBJ1-2
ASIPRGTKLANYGYT
>TRBV4-3|.
VSSVNTGPYEQY
>TRBV2|TRBJ1-5
ASSQKVAGNQPQH
>TRBV2|TRBJ2-1
ASHLGGSHNEQF
>TRBV7-6|TRBJ1-2
ASSVTGSSYT
>TRBV7-2|TRBJ1-1
ASSRGGPGGTKAF
>TRBV5-1|TRBJ2-1
ASSPGLAYNEQF
>TRBV12-3/TRBV12-4|TRBJ2-3
ASSLKGGRRADTQY
>TRBV3-1|TRBJ1-2
ASSTRPTENYGYT
>TRBV3-1|TRBJ2-7
ASSQEYRTYEQY
>TRBV28|TRBJ2-1
AALGGSVHNEQF
>TRBV25-1|TRBJ2-5
ASSPGTLNQETQY
>TRBV6-6|TRBJ1-4
ASSNDNRQEKLF
>TRBV7-9|TRBJ2-3
ASSFQGARDTQY
>TRBV7-2|TRBJ2-1
ASSPQAGRGTHNEQF
>TRBV7-2|TRBJ2-2
ASSPQGGGGTGELF
>TRBV2|TRBJ1-5
ASSRGISNPPQH
>TRBV10-3|TRBJ2-4
AISDPTVAKNIQY
>TRBV14|TRBJ1-1
ASSLGEAPRPNTEAF
>TRBV4-2|TRBJ2-4
ASSRGTGEAKNIQY
>TRBV20-1|.
SAYRAGTYEQY
>TRBV6-6|TRBJ1-2
ASSFRQGYGYT
>TRBV4-2|TRBJ2-7
ASSQWGRASSYEQY
>TRBV5-1|TRBJ2-5
ASSPGTPQETQY
>TRBV19|TRBJ1-5
ASRGRGDFVAQH